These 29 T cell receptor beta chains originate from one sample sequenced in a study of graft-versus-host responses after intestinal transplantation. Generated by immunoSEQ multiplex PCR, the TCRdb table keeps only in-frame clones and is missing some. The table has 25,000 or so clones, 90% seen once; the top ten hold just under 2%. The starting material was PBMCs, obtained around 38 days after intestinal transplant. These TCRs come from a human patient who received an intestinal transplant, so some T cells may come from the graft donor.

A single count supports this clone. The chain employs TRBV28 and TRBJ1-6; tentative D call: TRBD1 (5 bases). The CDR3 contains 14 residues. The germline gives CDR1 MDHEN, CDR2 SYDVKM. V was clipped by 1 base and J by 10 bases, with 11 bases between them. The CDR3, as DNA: TGTGCCAGCAGTTTATTCGGGGGTGGCTCACCCCTCCACTTT. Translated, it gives CASSLFGGGSPLHF.

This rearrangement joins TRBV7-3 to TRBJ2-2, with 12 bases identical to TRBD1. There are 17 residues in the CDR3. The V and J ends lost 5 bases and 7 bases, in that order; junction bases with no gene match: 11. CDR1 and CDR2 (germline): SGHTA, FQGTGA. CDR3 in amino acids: CASSPTGTGGADGELFF. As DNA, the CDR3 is TGTGCCAGCAGCCCAACCGGGACAGGGGGCGCGGACGGGGAGCTGTTTTTT.

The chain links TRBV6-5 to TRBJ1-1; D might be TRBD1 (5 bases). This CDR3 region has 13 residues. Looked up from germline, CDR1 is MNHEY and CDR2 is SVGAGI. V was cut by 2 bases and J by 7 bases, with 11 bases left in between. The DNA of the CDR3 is TGTGCCAGCAGTTACGGGCCCAGGGATGAAGCTTTCTTT. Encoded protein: CASSYGPRDEAFF.

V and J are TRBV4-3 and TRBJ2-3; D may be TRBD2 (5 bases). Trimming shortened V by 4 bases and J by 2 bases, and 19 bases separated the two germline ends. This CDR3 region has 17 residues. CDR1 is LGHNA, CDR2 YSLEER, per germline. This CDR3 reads CASSRRAVTFSTDTQYF. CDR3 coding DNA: TGCGCCAGCAGCCGGCGGGCGGTCACATTTTCCACAGATACGCAGTATTTT.

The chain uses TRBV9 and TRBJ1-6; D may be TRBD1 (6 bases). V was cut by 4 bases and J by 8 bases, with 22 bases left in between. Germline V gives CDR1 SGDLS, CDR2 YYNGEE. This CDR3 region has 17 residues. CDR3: CASSLHPGGRDDSPLHF. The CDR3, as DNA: TGTGCCAGCAGCCTTCACCCGGGGGGCAGGGACGATTCACCCCTCCACTTT.

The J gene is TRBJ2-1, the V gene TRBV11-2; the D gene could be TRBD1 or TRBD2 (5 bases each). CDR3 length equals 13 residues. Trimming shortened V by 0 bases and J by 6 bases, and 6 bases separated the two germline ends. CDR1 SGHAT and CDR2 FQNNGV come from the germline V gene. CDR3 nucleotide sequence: TGTGCCAGCAGCTTAGAGAGGGGCAATGAGCAGTTCTTC. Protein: CASSLERGNEQFF. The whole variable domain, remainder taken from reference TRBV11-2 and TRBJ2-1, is EAGVAQSPRYKIIEKRQSVAFWCNPISGHATLYWYQQILGQGPKLLIQFQNNGVVDDSQLPKDRFSAERLKGVDSTLKIQPAKLEDSAVYLCASSLERGNEQFFGPGTRLTVL.

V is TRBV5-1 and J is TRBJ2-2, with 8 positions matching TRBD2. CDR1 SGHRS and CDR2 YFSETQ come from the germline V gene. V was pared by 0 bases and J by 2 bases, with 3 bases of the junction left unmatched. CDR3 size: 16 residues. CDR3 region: CASSLALADNTGELFF. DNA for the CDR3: TGCGCCAGCAGCTTGGCACTAGCGGATAACACCGGGGAGCTGTTTTTT.

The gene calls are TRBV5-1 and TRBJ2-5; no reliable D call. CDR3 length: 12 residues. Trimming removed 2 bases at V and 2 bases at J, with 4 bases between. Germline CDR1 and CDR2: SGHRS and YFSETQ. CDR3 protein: CASSFVQETQYF. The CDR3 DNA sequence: TGCGCCAGCAGCTTTGTACAAGAGACCCAGTACTTC.

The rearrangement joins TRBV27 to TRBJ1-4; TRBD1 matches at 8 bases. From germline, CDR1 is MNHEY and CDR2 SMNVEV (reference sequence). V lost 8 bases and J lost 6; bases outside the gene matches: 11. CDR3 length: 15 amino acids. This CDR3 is CASGSNRGWDEKLFF. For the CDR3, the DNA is TGTGCCAGCGGCTCAAACAGGGGGTGGGATGAAAAACTGTTTTTT.

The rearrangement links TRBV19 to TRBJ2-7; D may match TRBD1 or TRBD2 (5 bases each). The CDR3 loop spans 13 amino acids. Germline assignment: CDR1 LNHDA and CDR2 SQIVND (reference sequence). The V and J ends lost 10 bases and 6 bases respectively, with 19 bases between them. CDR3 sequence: CAISGGTLGEQYF. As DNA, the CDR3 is TGTGCCATCAGTGGTGGGACCCTTGGCGAGCAGTACTTC.

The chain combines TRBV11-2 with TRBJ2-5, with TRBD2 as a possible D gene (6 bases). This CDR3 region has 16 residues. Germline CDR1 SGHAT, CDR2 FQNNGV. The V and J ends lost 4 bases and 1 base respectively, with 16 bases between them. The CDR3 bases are TGTGCCAGCAGCTCCCCCCTAGCGTCAATCCAAGAGACCCAGTACTTC. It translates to CASSSPLASIQETQYF.

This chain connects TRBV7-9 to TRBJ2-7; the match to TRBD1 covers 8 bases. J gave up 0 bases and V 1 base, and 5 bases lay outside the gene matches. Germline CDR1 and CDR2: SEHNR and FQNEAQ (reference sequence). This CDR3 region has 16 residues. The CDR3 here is CASSLEGTGLSYEQYF. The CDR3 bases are TGTGCCAGCAGCTTAGAGGGGACAGGCCTCTCCTACGAGCAGTACTTC. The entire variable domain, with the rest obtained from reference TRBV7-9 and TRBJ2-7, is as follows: DTGVSQNPRHKITKRGQNVTFRCDPISEHNRLYWYRQTLGQGPEFLTYFQNEAQLEKSRLLSDRFSAERPKGSFSTLEIQRTEQGDSAMYLCASSLEGTGLSYEQYFGPGTRLTVT.

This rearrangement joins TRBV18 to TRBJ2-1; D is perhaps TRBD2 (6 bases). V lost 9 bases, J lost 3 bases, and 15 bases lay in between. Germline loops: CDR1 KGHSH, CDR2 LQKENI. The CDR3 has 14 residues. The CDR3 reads CARPTGTLYNEQFF. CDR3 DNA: TGTGCCAGACCGACCGGGACTCTCTACAATGAGCAGTTCTTC.

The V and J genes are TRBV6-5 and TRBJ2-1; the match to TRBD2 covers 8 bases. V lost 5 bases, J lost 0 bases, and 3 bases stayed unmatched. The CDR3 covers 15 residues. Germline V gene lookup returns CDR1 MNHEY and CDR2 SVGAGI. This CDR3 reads CASSPGTSSYNEQFF. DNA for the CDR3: TGTGCCAGCAGTCCGGGGACTAGCTCCTACAATGAGCAGTTCTTC.

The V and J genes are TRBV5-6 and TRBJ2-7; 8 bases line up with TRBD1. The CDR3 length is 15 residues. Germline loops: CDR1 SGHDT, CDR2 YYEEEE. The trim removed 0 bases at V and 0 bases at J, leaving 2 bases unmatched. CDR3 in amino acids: CASSLDGQGSYEQYF. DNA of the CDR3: TGTGCCAGCAGCTTGGACGGACAGGGCTCCTACGAGCAGTACTTC.

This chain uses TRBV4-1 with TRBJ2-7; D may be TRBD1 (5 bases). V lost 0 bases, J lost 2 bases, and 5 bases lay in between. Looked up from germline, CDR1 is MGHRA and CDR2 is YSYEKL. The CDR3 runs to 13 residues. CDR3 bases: TGCGCCAGCAGCCAAGAAGGGGCCTACGAGCAGTACTTC. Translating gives CASSQEGAYEQYF.

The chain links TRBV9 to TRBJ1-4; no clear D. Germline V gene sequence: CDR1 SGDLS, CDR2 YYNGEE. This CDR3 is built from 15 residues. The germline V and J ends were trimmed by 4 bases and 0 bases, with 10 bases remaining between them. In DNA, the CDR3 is TGTGCCAGCAGCCTACTGGGTGCAACTAATGAAAAACTGTTTTTT. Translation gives CASSLLGATNEKLFF.

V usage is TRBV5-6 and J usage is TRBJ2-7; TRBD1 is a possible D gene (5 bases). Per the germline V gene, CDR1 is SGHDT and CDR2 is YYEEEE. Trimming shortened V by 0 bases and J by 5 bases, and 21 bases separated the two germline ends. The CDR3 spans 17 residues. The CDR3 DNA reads TGTGCCAGCAGCTTGGGCCCAGGTGGGGCCAGCTCGGACGAGCAGTACTTC. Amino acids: CASSLGPGGASSDEQYF.

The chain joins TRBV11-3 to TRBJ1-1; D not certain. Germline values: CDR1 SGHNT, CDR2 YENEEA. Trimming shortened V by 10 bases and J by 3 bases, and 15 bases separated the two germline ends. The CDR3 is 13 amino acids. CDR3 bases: TGTGCCACCTGTCCAGGAATCGACACTGAAGCTTTCTTT. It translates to CATCPGIDTEAFF.

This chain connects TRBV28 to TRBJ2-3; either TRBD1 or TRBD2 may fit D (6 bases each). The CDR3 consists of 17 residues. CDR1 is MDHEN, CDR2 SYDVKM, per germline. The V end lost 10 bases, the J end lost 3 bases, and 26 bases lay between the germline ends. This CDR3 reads CAISALFSGGGTDTQYF. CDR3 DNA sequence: TGTGCCATCTCCGCACTTTTTAGCGGAGGGGGGACAGATACGCAGTATTTT.

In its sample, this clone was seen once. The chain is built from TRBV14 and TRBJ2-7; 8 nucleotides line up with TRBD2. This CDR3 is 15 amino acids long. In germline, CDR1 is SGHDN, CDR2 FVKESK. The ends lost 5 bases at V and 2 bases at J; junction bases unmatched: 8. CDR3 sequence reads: CASSFGLASTYEQYF. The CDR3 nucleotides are TGTGCCAGCAGCTTTGGACTAGCAAGCACCTACGAGCAGTACTTC.

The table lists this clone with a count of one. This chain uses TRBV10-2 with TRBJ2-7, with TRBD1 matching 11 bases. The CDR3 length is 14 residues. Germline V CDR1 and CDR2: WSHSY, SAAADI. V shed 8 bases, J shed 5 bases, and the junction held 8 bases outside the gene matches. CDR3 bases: TGCGCCAGCGGACGGACAGGGGGCGGGGACGAGCAGTACTTC. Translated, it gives CASGRTGGGDEQYF.

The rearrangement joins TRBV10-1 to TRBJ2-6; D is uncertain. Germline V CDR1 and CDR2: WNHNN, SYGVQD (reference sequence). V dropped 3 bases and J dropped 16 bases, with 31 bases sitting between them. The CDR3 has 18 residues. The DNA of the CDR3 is TGCGCCAGCAGTGAACAACTAAGATCGCAAAAGTCGGGCCAACGTCTGACTTTC. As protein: CASSEQLRSQKSGQRLTF.

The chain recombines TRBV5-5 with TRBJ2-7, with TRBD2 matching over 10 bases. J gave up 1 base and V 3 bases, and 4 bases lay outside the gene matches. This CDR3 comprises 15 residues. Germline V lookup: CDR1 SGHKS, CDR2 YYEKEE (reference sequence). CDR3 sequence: CASSSMGLASYEQYF. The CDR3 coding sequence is TGTGCCAGCAGCTCAATGGGACTAGCGTCCTACGAGCAGTACTTC.

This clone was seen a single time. The CDR3 DNA follows: TGTGCCAGGATGGGTAGCAATCAGCCCCAGCATTTT. Protein: CARMGSNQPQHF. J is TRBJ1-5 and V is TRBV6-5, with D unclear. Between the trimmed V and J ends, which lost 9 bases and 0 bases, there was a span of 6 bases. The germline gives CDR1 MNHEY, CDR2 SVGAGI. This CDR3 is built from 12 residues.

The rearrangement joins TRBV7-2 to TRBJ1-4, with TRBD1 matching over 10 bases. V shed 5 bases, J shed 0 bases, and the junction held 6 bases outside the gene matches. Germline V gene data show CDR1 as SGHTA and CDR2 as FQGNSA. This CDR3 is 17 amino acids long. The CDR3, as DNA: TGTGCCAGCAGCCTAGGACAGGGGGTTGCAACTAATGAAAAACTGTTTTTT. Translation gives CASSLGQGVATNEKLFF.

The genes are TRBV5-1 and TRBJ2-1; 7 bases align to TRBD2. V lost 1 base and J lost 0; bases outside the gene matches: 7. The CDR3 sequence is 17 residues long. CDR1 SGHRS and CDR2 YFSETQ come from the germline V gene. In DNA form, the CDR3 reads TGCGCCAGCAGCTTGAAGGCTAGCGGTAGCTCCTACAATGAGCAGTTCTTC. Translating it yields CASSLKASGSSYNEQFF.

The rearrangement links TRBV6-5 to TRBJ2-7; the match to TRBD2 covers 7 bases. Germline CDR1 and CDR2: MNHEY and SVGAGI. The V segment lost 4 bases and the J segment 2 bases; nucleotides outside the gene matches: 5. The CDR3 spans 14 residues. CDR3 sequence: CASSSLAEAYEQYF. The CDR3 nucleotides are TGTGCCAGCAGTTCTCTAGCGGAGGCCTACGAGCAGTACTTC.

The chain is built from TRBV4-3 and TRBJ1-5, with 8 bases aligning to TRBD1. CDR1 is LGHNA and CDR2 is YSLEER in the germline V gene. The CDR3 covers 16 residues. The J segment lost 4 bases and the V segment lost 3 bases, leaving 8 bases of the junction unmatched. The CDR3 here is CASSQDFQGANQPQHF. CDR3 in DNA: TGCGCCAGCAGCCAGGACTTTCAGGGGGCTAATCAGCCCCAGCATTTT.